This T cell receptor (beta chain) is drawn from a study of shared clonotypes between healthy human individuals. Study-level points and caveats: Several donors held about 4.6% of naive CD4 clonotypes in common.

The CDR3 spans 14 residues. Trimming took off 2 bases at V and 3 bases at J, with 11 bases between the two ends. Germline CDR1 is MDHEN and CDR2 is SYDVKM. As to this clone: Its matching antigen is unknown.

The donor population consisted of healthy HIV-negative adults with no recent acute infections or vaccinations. Only Caucasian adults living in Nashville, Tennessee made up the donor group. CD4+ cells were split into CD45RA+ naive and CD45RA-negative memory subsets. The protocol was immunoSEQ multiplex PCR, while the TCRdb copy is restricted to in-frame clones and leaves out a portion. The sample holds about 730,000 clones, roughly two thirds seen once. The clonotype originates from a woman in her 30s in good health. The chain uses TRBV28 and TRBJ2-7; tentative D call: TRBD2 (6 bases). Sequencing was done on a sample of memory CD4+ T cells sorted from blood. Subset described: CD45RA-negative fraction. CDR3 loop: CASSLGGRDYEQYF. The CDR3 region has the DNA TGTGCCAGCAGTTTAGGGGGGAGAGACTACGAGCAGTACTTC.